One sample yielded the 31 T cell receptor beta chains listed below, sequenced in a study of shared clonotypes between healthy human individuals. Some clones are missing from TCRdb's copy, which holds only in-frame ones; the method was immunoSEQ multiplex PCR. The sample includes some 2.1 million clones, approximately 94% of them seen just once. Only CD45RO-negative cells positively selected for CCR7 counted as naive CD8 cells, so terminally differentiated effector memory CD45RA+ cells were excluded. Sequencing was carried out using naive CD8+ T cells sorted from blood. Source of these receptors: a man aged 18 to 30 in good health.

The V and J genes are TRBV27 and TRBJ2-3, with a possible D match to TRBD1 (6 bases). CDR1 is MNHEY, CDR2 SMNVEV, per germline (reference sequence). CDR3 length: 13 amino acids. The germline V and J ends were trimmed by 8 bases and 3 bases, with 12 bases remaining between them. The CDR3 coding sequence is TGTGCCAGCCGGACAGTCCCTACAGATACGCAGTATTTT. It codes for CASRTVPTDTQYF.

This chain's CDR3 is CASSQRDLRNTEAFF. The CDR3 coding sequence is TGTGCCAGCAGCCAACGGGACTTACGGAACACTGAAGCTTTCTTT. The V and J genes are TRBV11-2 and TRBJ1-1, with TRBD1 as a possible D gene (5 bases). The germline CDR1 and CDR2 sequences are SGHAT and FQNNGV. Trimming cost V 5 bases and J 1 base, with 14 bases left between them. This CDR3 has 15 amino acids.

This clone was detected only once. In DNA, the CDR3 is TGTGCCAGCAGTTACTCGAGCCCAGGCGGTGGAGCTTTCTTT. Residues: CASSYSSPGGGAFF. The chain combines TRBV6-5 with TRBJ1-1, with no clear D. With 0 bases removed from V and 10 bases from J, the gap between germline ends came to 15 bases. From germline, CDR1 is MNHEY and CDR2 SVGAGI. This CDR3 is 14 amino acids long.

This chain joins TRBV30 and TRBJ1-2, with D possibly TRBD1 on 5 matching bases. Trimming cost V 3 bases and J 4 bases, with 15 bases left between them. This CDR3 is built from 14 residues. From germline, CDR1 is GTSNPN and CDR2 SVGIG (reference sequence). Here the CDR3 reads CAWSATGRSYGYTF. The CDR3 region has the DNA TGTGCCTGGAGCGCGACGGGGCGATCCTATGGCTACACCTTC.

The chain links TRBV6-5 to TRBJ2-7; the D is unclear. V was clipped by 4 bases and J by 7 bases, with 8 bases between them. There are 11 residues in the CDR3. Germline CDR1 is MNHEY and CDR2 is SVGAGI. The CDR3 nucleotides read TGTGCCAGCAGTTCCCCCTGGGAGCAGTACTTC. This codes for CASSSPWEQYF.

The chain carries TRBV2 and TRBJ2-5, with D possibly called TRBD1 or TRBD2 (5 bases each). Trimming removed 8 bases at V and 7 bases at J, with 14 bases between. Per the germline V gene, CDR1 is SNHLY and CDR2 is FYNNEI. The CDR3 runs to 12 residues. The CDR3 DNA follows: TGTGCCAGCTGGAGGCAGGGATGGACCCAGTACTTC. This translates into CASWRQGWTQYF. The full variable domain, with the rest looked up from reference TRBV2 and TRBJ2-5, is EPEVTQTPSHQVTQMGQEVILRCVPISNHLYFYWYRQILGQKVEFLVSFYNNEISEKSEIFDDQFSVERPDGSNFTLKIRSTKLEDSAMYFCASWRQGWTQYFGPGTRLLVL.

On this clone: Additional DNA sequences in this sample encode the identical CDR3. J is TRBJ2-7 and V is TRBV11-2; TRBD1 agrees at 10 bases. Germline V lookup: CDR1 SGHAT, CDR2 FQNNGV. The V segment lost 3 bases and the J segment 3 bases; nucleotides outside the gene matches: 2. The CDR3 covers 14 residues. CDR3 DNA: TGTGCCAGCAGCTTGCGGACAGGGGGCTACGAGCAGTACTTC. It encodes CASSLRTGGYEQYF.

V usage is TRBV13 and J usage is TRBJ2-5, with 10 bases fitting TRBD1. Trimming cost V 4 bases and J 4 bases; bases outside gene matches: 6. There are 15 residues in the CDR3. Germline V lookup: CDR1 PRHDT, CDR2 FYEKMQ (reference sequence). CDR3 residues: CASSWGQGRLETQYF. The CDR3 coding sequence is TGTGCCAGCAGCTGGGGACAGGGGAGGCTAGAGACCCAGTACTTC. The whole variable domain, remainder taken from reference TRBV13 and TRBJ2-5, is AAGVIQSPRHLIKEKRETATLKCYPIPRHDTVYWYQQGPGQDPQFLISFYEKMQSDKGSIPDRFSAQQFSDYHSELNMSSLELGDSALYFCASSWGQGRLETQYFGPGTRLLVL.

DNA for the CDR3: TGCAGCGTTGGGCAGGGGTTAAATTCACCCCTCCACTTT. Translated: CSVGQGLNSPLHF. The V and J genes are TRBV29-1 and TRBJ1-6; tentatively, D is TRBD1 (6 bases). There are 13 residues in the CDR3. With 4 bases removed from V and 7 bases from J, the gap between germline ends came to 11 bases. Looked up from germline, CDR1 is SQVTM and CDR2 is ANQGSEA.

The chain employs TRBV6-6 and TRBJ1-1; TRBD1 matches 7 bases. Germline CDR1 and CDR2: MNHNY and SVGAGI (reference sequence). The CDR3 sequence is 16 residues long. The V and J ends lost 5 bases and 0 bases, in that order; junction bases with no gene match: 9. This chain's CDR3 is CASSTYGTAMNTEAFF. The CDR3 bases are TGTGCCAGCAGTACCTACGGGACAGCTATGAACACTGAAGCTTTCTTT.

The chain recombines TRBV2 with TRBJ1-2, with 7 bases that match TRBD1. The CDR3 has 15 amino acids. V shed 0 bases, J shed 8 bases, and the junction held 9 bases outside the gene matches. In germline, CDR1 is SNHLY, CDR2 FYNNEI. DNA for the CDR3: TGTGCCAGCAGTGAAGCGCTTCTCTCGGGACAGGGCTACACCTTC. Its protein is CASSEALLSGQGYTF.

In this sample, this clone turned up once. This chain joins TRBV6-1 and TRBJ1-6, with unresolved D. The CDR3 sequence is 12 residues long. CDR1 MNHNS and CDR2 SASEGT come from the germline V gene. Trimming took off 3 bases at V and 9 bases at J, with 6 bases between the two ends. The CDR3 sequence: CASSDRGSPLHF. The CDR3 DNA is TGTGCCAGCAGTGACCGGGGTTCACCCCTCCACTTT.

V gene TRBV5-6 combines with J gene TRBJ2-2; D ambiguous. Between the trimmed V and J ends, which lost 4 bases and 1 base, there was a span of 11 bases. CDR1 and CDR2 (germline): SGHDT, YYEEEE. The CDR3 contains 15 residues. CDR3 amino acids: CASSQFNENTGELFF. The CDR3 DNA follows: TGTGCCAGCAGCCAATTTAATGAGAACACCGGGGAGCTGTTTTTT.

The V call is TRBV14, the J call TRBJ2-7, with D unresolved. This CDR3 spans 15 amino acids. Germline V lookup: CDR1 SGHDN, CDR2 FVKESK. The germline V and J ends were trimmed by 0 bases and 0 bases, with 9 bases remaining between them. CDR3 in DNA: TGTGCCAGCAGCCAAGATTTGCGATTCTCCTACGAGCAGTACTTC. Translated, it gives CASSQDLRFSYEQYF.

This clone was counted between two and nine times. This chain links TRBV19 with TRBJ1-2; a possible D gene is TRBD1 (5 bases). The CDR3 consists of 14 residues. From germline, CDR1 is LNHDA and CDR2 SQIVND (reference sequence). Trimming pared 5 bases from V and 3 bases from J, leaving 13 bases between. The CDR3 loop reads CASSSQGGDYGYTF. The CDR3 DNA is TGTGCCAGTAGTTCCCAGGGAGGGGACTATGGCTACACCTTC.

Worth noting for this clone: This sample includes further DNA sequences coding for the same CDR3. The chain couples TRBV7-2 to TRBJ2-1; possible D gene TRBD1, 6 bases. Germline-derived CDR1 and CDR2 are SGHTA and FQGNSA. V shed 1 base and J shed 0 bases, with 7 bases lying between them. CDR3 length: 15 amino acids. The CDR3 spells CASSLGTASYNEQFF. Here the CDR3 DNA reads TGTGCCAGCAGCTTAGGGACAGCCTCCTACAATGAGCAGTTCTTC.

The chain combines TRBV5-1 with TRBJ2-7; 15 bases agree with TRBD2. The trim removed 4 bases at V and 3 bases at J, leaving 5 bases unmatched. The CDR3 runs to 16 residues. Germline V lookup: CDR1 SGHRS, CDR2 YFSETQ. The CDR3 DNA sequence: TGCGCCAGCAGCGGCGGGACTAGCGGGGGGTACTACGAGCAGTACTTC. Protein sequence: CASSGGTSGGYYEQYF.

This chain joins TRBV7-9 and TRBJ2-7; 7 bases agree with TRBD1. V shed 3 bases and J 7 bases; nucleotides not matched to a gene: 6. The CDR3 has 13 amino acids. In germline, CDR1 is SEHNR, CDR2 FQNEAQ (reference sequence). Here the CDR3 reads CASSFTGVGEQYF. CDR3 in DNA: TGTGCCAGCAGCTTTACAGGGGTGGGGGAGCAGTACTTC.

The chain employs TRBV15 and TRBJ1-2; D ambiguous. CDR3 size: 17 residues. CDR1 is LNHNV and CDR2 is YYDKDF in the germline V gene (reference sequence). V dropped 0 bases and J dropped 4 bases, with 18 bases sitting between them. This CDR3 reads CATSRDSLVGSGYGYTF. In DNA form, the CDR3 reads TGTGCCACCAGCAGAGATTCTCTGGTGGGTTCGGGCTATGGCTACACCTTC. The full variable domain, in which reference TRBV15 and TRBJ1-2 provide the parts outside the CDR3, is DAMVIQNPRYQVTQFGKPVTLSCSQTLNHNVMYWYQQKSSQAPKLLFHYYDKDFNNEADTPDNFQSRRPNTSFCFLDIRSPGLGDTAMYLCATSRDSLVGSGYGYTFGSGTRLTVV.

CDR3 region: CASSLVGGTGSFRSTEAFF. The CDR3 nucleotides read TGTGCCAGCAGCTTAGTGGGGGGGACAGGGTCCTTCAGGTCCACTGAAGCTTTCTTT. The J gene is TRBJ1-1, the V gene TRBV7-9; 9 nucleotides agree with TRBD1. Germline V gene sequence: CDR1 SEHNR, CDR2 FQNEAQ (reference sequence). This CDR3 spans 19 amino acids. V dropped 1 base and J dropped 4; count of bases not matched to a gene: 16.

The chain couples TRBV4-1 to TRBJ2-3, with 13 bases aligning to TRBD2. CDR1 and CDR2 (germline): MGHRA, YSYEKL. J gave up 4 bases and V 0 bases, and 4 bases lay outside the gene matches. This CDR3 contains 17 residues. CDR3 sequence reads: CASSQEPLAGGADTQYF. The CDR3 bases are TGCGCCAGCAGCCAAGAACCACTAGCGGGGGGGGCAGATACGCAGTATTTT.

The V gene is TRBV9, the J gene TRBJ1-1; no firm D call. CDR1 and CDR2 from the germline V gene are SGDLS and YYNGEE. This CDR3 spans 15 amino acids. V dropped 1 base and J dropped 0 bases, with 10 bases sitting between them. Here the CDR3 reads CASSVTGAMNTEAFF. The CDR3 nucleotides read TGTGCCAGCAGCGTAACCGGAGCTATGAACACTGAAGCTTTCTTT.

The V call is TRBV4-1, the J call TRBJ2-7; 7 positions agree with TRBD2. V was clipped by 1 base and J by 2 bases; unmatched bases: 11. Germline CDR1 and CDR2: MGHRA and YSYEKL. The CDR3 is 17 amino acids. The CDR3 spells CASSQVVAGTSAYEQYF. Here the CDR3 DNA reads TGCGCCAGCAGCCAAGTCGTTGCGGGTACTAGCGCCTACGAGCAGTACTTC.

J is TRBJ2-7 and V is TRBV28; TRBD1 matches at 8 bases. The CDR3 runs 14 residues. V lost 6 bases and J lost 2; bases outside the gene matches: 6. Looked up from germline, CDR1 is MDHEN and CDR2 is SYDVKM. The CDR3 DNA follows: TGTGCCAGCAGCCTACAGGGGGTCACCTACGAGCAGTACTTC. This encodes CASSLQGVTYEQYF.

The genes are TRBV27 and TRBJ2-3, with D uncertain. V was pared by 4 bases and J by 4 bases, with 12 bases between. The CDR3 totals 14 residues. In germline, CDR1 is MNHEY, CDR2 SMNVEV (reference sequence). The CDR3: CASSSRTDSDTQYF. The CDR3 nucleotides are TGTGCCAGCAGTTCACGGACCGATTCAGATACGCAGTATTTT.

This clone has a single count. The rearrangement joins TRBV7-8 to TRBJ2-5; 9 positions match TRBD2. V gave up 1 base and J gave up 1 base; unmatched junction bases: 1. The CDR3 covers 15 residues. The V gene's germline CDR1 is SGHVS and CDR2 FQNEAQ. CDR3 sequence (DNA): TGTGCCAGCAGCTTAGTAGCGGGGGTCCAAGAGACCCAGTACTTC. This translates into CASSLVAGVQETQYF.

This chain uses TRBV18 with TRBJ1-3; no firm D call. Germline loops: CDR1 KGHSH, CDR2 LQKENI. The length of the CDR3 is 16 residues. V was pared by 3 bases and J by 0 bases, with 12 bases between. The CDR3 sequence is CASSPPDGSSGNTIYF. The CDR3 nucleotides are TGTGCCAGCTCACCCCCAGACGGTAGCTCTGGAAACACCATATATTTT.

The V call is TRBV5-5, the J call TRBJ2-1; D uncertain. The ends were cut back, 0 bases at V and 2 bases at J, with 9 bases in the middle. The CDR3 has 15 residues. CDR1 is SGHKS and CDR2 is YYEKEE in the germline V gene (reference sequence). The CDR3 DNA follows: TGTGCCAGCAGCTTGGTTGCTTCCACCTACAATGAGCAGTTCTTC. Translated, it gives CASSLVASTYNEQFF.

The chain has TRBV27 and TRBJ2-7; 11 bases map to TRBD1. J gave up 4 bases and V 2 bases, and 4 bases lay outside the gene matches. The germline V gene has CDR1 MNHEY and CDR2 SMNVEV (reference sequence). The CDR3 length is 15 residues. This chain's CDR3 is CASSLEGQGGYEQYF. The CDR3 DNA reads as TGTGCCAGCAGTTTAGAGGGACAGGGGGGTTACGAGCAGTACTTC.

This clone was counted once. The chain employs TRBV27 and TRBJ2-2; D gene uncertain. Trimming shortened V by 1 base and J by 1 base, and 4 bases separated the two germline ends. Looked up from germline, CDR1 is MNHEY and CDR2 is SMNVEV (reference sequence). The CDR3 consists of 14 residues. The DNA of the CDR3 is TGTGCCAGCAGTTTATTTCTGAACACCGGGGAGCTGTTTTTT. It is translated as CASSLFLNTGELFF.

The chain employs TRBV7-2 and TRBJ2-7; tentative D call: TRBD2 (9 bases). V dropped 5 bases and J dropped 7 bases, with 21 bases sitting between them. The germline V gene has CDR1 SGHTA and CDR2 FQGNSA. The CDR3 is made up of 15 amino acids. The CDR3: CASSRTSGGTGEQYF. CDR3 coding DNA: TGTGCCAGCAGCCGGACCAGCGGGGGGACAGGAGAGCAGTACTTC.